This T cell receptor (beta chain) was captured by sequencing in a study of technical replicates of blood from a handful of donors. CDR1 is SGHTA and CDR2 is FQGNSA in the germline V gene. Unmatched junction bases numbered 9, after V lost 1 base and J lost 7 bases. CDR3 length: 17 amino acids. Libraries were prepared by immunoSEQ multiplex PCR; TCRdb keeps only in-frame clonotypes and omits some of them. The sample includes about 57,000 clones, 80% to 95% of them seen just once. Material: PBMCs. The V gene is TRBV7-2, the J gene TRBJ2-2, with 10 bases that match TRBD1. The receptor comes from a human donor in good health. Some clones in this sample may be carry-over from other donors' samples. CDR3: CASSLDVGTGVSGELFF. The CDR3 bases are TGTGCCAGCAGCTTAGATGTAGGGACAGGGGTTAGCGGGGAGCTGTTTTTT.